This is a list of T cell receptor beta chains from one sample in a study of blood T cell repertoires in COVID-19. The protocol was immunoSEQ multiplex PCR, while the TCRdb copy is restricted to in-frame clones and leaves out a portion. The sample records more than 250,000 clones, roughly 84% being singletons. The sample was peripheral blood. The origin of the receptors is a man in his fifties or sixties with active or convalescent COVID-19. Both conserved end residues are part of each CDR3. The order of the fields is clone size, D gene, J gene, V gene, CDR3 DNA, CDR3 protein. A D gene is named only where the DNA matches it firmly. The size entry is marked missing in some rows and otherwise reads once, few, many or a size class.

>.|.|TRBJ1-2|TRBV25-1
TGTGCCAGCAGTGAACGGCAGGGCCTAGTCGGAGGCTACACCTTC
CASSERQGLVGGYTF
>.|TRBD1|TRBJ1-2|TRBV27
TGTGCCAGCAGTTTATCGTGGACAGGGTATGGCTACACCTTC
CASSLSWTGYGYTF
>.|.|TRBJ2-3|TRBV25-1
TGTGCCAGCAGTGAATTCCGGGGAGGCGCAGATACGCAGTATTTT
CASSEFRGGADTQYF
>.|.|TRBJ1-1|TRBV5-6
TGTGCCAGCAGCCGATCGACGACAGGAAACACTGAAGCTTTCTTT
CASSRSTTGNTEAFF
>.|TRBD1|TRBJ2-5|TRBV7-9
TGTGCCAGCAGCCGGACAGGGGTGTCGGGAGAGACCCAGTACTTC
CASSRTGVSGETQYF
>few|.|TRBJ2-7|TRBV19
TGTGCCAGTAGTATCCGGACTACAGCCGCCTCCTACGAGCAGTACTTC
CASSIRTTAASYEQYF
>.|.|TRBJ2-2|TRBV6-5
TGTGCCAGCAGTTACTTCCCAGGGACCGGGGAGCTGTTTTTT
CASSYFPGTGELFF
>.|.|TRBJ2-7|TRBV27
TGTGCGGTAGTGGGCCTTGACGAGCAGTACTTC
CAVVGLDEQYF
>.|TRBD1|TRBJ2-2|TRBV3-1/TRBV3-2
TGTGCCAGCAGCCCGGACAGGGGCACCGGGGAGCTGTTTTTT
CASSPDRGTGELFF
>once|.|TRBJ2-2|TRBV19
TGTGCCAGTAGTATTACTCTTGTAGGGGAGCTGTTTTTT
CASSITLVGELFF
>once|TRBD1|TRBJ1-2|TRBV9
TGTGCCAGCAGCACCCGGACAGGCGAGGGAGCTAACTATGGCTACACCTTC
CASSTRTGEGANYGYTF
>once|TRBD1|TRBJ2-7|TRBV19
TGTGCCACCCAACGGGACAGGGGTTTCAGTGAGCAGTACTTC
CATQRDRGFSEQYF